These 25 T cell receptor beta chains were sequenced from one sample in a study of blood T cell repertoires in COVID-19. Clones were read by immunoSEQ multiplex PCR, and TCRdb kept only the in-frame ones, dropping some. The sample yields 150,000 to 200,000 clones, approximately 80% seen once. The sequencing sample was made of PBMCs or T cells enriched from blood (not recorded which). These receptors were taken from a woman in her sixties or seventies with acute COVID-19.

CDR3 in amino acids: CASSSEEAANQPQHF. The CDR3 DNA is TGTGCCAGCAGCTCCGAGGAGGCAGCTAATCAGCCCCAGCATTTT. The chain employs TRBV21-1 and TRBJ1-5. TRBV21-1 is given as a pseudogene. This CDR3 has 15 amino acids.

This clone appeared a single time. This rearrangement joins TRBV7-6 to TRBJ2-3; 7 nucleotides line up with TRBD1. V shed 3 bases and J 6 bases; nucleotides not matched to a gene: 6. Germline V gene data show CDR1 as SGHVS and CDR2 as FNYEAQ. The CDR3 contains 14 residues. CDR3 in amino acids: CASSFRGLADTQYF. As DNA, the CDR3 is TGTGCCAGCAGCTTCAGGGGGTTAGCGGATACGCAGTATTTT.

The V gene is TRBV30, the J gene TRBJ2-2, with a weak D call TRBD2 (5 bases). Germline-derived CDR1 and CDR2 are GTSNPN and SVGIG (reference sequence). Trimming left V 4 bases short and J 6 bases short, with 9 bases between. The CDR3 is 12 residues long. The CDR3 sequence is CAWTRDPGELFF. CDR3 DNA: TGTGCCTGGACCCGGGATCCCGGGGAGCTGTTTTTT.

Here the CDR3 reads CSVRTGGNEQYF. CDR3 DNA sequence: TGCAGCGTCCGGACAGGGGGCAACGAGCAGTACTTC. The chain employs TRBV29-1 and TRBJ2-7; 11 bases match TRBD1. Germline CDR1 reads SQVTM; CDR2 reads ANQGSEA. The CDR3 runs to 12 residues. Germline trimming cut 6 bases from V and 5 bases from J; bases unmatched to any gene: 3.

The chain joins TRBV6-2 or TRBV6-3 to TRBJ1-5; 9 bases match TRBD1. With 2 bases clipped from V and 9 bases from J, the junction kept 17 bases outside the gene matches. The CDR3 length is 18 residues. CDR1 and CDR2 (germline): MNHEY, SVGEGT. The CDR3 spells CASSYTPRDRAIEGPQHF. CDR3 DNA sequence: TGTGCCAGCAGTTACACACCTCGGGACAGGGCGATTGAGGGGCCCCAGCATTTT.

J is TRBJ1-5 and V is TRBV27; D gene unclear. Trimming took off 0 bases at V and 5 bases at J, with 8 bases between the two ends. This CDR3 comprises 14 residues. CDR1 is MNHEY, CDR2 SMNVEV, per germline (reference sequence). CDR3 bases: TGTGCCAGCAGTTTATCATGGCGGGATCAGCCCCAGCATTTT. Amino acid sequence: CASSLSWRDQPQHF.

This clone was detected only a few times. Written as DNA, the CDR3 is TGCGCCAGCAGCCAAGACAGGGGCTATGGCTACACCTTC. Translation gives CASSQDRGYGYTF. The chain links TRBV5-1 to TRBJ1-2; the match to TRBD1 covers 8 bases. Germline CDR1 is SGHRS and CDR2 is YFSETQ. V was clipped by 4 bases and J by 4 bases; unmatched bases: 3. The CDR3 sequence is 13 residues long. Combining the CDR3 with reference TRBV5-1 and TRBJ1-2 gives the whole variable domain KAGVTQTPRYLIKTRGQQVTLSCSPISGHRSVSWYQQTPGQGLQFLFEYFSETQRNKGNFPGRFSGRQFSNSRSEMNVSTLELGDSALYLCASSQDRGYGYTFGSGTRLTVV.

V usage is TRBV28 and J usage is TRBJ2-1; 8 positions agree with TRBD1. This CDR3 region has 15 residues. The V gene end was trimmed by 2 bases and the J gene end by 7 bases; junction bases not matched to a gene: 7. CDR1 is MDHEN and CDR2 is SYDVKM in the germline V gene. The CDR3 sequence is CASSLGAQGANEQFF. The CDR3 DNA reads as TGTGCCAGCAGTTTAGGGGCCCAGGGGGCGAATGAGCAGTTCTTC.

The chain uses TRBV3-1 (or the pseudogene TRBV3-2) and TRBJ2-4; D remains ambiguous. Per the germline V gene, CDR1 is LGHDT and CDR2 is YNNKEL (reference sequence). This CDR3 contains 13 residues. Trimming removed 5 bases from V and 10 bases from J, with 15 bases in between. CDR3 DNA: TGTGCCAGCAGCTCTTCGACGGGTCGGATTCAGTACTTC. This codes for CASSSSTGRIQYF.

The rearrangement uses TRBV20-1 and TRBJ2-7; D is ambiguous. CDR3 length: 11 amino acids. The V and J ends lost 5 bases and 6 bases respectively, with 11 bases between them. Germline assignment: CDR1 DFQATT and CDR2 SNEGSKA (reference sequence). CDR3 DNA: TGCAGTGCTCCTAAATTCCCCGAGCAGTACTTC. Its protein product is CSAPKFPEQYF.

This chain joins TRBV6-5 and TRBJ2-7; D perhaps matches TRBD2 (5 bases). The CDR3 sequence is 13 residues long. V was trimmed by 9 bases and J by 0 bases, leaving 12 bases between them. Germline values: CDR1 MNHEY, CDR2 SVGAGI. The CDR3 nucleotides are TGTGCCAGTCATAGGACTCACTCCTACGAGCAGTACTTC. As protein: CASHRTHSYEQYF.

V usage is TRBV21-1 and J usage is TRBJ2-7; TRBD1 reflects the table's D call only, with no check against the DNA. TRBV21-1 is designated a pseudogene. The CDR3 covers 16 residues. In DNA, the CDR3 is TGTGCCAGCAGCAAAAAAGATCGGCGGACAGGCTACGAGCAGTACTTC. This sequence encodes CASSKKDRRTGYEQYF.

The rearrangement links TRBV19 to TRBJ1-4, with a weak D call TRBD1 (5 bases). The CDR3 is made up of 15 amino acids. Germline V CDR1 and CDR2: LNHDA, SQIVND (reference sequence). Trimming stripped 3 bases from V and 8 bases from J, with 16 bases between. CDR3 nucleotides: TGTGCCAGTAGTATTAGTCGCACAGGCCGAGAAAAACTGTTTTTT. It encodes CASSISRTGREKLFF.

The chain couples TRBV15 to TRBJ1-2, with unresolved D. The CDR3 spans 15 residues. CDR1 and CDR2 from the germline V gene are LNHNV and YYDKDF (reference sequence). The ends were cut back, 0 bases at V and 2 bases at J, with 10 bases in the middle. CDR3 DNA sequence: TGTGCCACCAGCAGAGAGCGCAACAGAAACTATGGCTACACCTTC. This sequence encodes CATSRERNRNYGYTF.

The CDR3 DNA reads TGCGCCAGCAGCCAAGTACTACAGGGGGCCGGGGGAAACTCTGGGGCCAACGTCCTGACTTTC. As protein: CASSQVLQGAGGNSGANVLTF. The gene calls are TRBV4-3 and TRBJ2-6, with TRBD1 matching 9 bases. V gave up 1 base and J gave up 0 bases; unmatched junction bases: 13. This CDR3 spans 21 amino acids. The germline CDR1 and CDR2 sequences are LGHNA and YSLEER.

V usage is TRBV11-2 and J usage is TRBJ2-2; TRBD1 matches 10 bases. The CDR3 has 16 residues. The V and J ends lost 8 bases and 7 bases, in that order; junction bases with no gene match: 13. Germline V gene lookup returns CDR1 SGHAT and CDR2 FQNNGV. CDR3 in DNA: TGTGCCAGCCGGCATATAGGACAGGGGGTCGACGGGGAGCTGTTTTTT. This sequence encodes CASRHIGQGVDGELFF.

This clone was detected once. The genes are TRBV7-8 and TRBJ2-7, with 7 bases that match TRBD2. Unmatched junction bases numbered 5, after V lost 5 bases and J lost 1 base. The CDR3 contains 14 residues. The germline CDR1 and CDR2 sequences are SGHVS and FQNEAQ. CDR3 amino acids: CASSPGTTSYEQYF. The CDR3 DNA reads TGTGCCAGCAGCCCCGGGACTACATCCTACGAGCAGTACTTC.

This clone came up once. The chain joins TRBV5-1 to TRBJ2-7; 8 positions match TRBD2. The CDR3 is 15 residues long. Germline CDR1 is SGHRS and CDR2 is YFSETQ. With V trimmed by 4 bases and J by 2 bases, 8 bases remained unmatched. CDR3 sequence: CASSQTGGPPYEQYF. The CDR3 DNA is TGCGCCAGCAGCCAGACGGGAGGGCCGCCCTACGAGCAGTACTTC.

This rearrangement joins TRBV6-6 to TRBJ2-1; D is undetermined. With 0 bases removed from V and 10 bases from J, the gap between germline ends came to 7 bases. This CDR3 comprises 12 residues. Germline V lookup: CDR1 MNHNY, CDR2 SVGAGI (reference sequence). This CDR3 reads CASSYSQREQFF. The CDR3 DNA reads as TGTGCCAGCAGTTACTCTCAGAGGGAGCAGTTCTTC.

The chain is built from TRBV28 and TRBJ1-2, with a weak D call TRBD1 (5 bases). Trimming shortened V by 2 bases and J by 6 bases, and 19 bases separated the two germline ends. CDR1 is MDHEN and CDR2 is SYDVKM in the germline V gene. The CDR3 sequence is 16 residues long. The CDR3 sequence: CASSLAPRVYWDGYTF. CDR3 DNA sequence: TGTGCCAGCAGTTTAGCCCCCAGGGTATATTGGGATGGCTACACCTTC.

This clone has ten or more counts. This chain uses TRBV4-3 with TRBJ2-6; D possibly corresponds to TRBD1 (6 bases). The CDR3 is 16 residues long. Germline lookup yields CDR1 LGHNA and CDR2 YSLEER. V dropped 0 bases and J dropped 0 bases, with 6 bases sitting between them. CDR3 amino acids: CASSQEGHSGANVLTF. In nucleotides, the CDR3 is TGCGCCAGCAGCCAAGAGGGACACTCTGGGGCCAACGTCCTGACTTTC.

The chain is built from TRBV15 and TRBJ2-3; D may be TRBD2 (5 bases). V lost 1 base and J lost 8, with 19 bases in between. The CDR3 contains 16 residues. CDR1 is LNHNV, CDR2 YYDKDF, per germline (reference sequence). This chain's CDR3 is CATSRGRGFPEGTQYF. CDR3 DNA: TGTGCCACCAGCAGAGGAAGAGGATTTCCAGAGGGTACGCAGTATTTT.

The gene calls are TRBV5-4 and TRBJ2-3; 9 positions match TRBD2. V shed 0 bases, J shed 8 bases, and the junction held 7 bases outside the gene matches. From germline, CDR1 is SGHNT and CDR2 YYREEE (reference sequence). The CDR3 loop spans 15 amino acids. The CDR3 nucleotides read TGTGCCAGCAGCTTGGGAGTAGCGGGAGAGGCTACGCAGTATTTT. Its protein product is CASSLGVAGEATQYF. Supplemented by reference TRBV5-4 and TRBJ2-3, the full variable domain reads ETGVTQSPTHLIKTRGQQVTLRCSSQSGHNTVSWYQQALGQGPQFIFQYYREEENGRGNFPPRFSGLQFPNYSSELNVNALELDDSALYLCASSLGVAGEATQYFGPGTRLTVL.

This clone was recorded once. The V and J genes are TRBV28 and TRBJ1-2; D not certain. The CDR3 contains 14 residues. V lost 7 bases, J lost 2 bases, and 14 bases lay in between. Germline assignment: CDR1 MDHEN and CDR2 SYDVKM. The CDR3 DNA follows: TGTGCCAGCACCCCTCCCAGGTCCAACTATGGCTACACCTTC. Protein sequence: CASTPPRSNYGYTF.

The CDR3 DNA follows: TGTGCCAGCAGCCTCCGGGACAGATCTAACTATGGCTACACCTTC. This gives the protein CASSLRDRSNYGYTF. The genes are TRBV7-2 and TRBJ1-2; 7 nucleotides agree with TRBD1. Germline loops: CDR1 SGHTA, CDR2 FQGNSA. V shed 5 bases, J shed 0 bases, and the junction held 6 bases outside the gene matches. The CDR3 spans 15 residues. The full variable domain, its missing parts supplied by reference TRBV7-2 and TRBJ1-2, is GAGVSQSPSNKVTEKGKDVELRCDPISGHTALYWYRQSLGQGLEFLIYFQGNSAPDKSGLPSDRFSAERTGGSVSTLTIQRTQQEDSAVYLCASSLRDRSNYGYTFGSGTRLTVV.